The 17 T cell receptor beta chains below were found in one sample sequenced in a study of long-term antiretroviral therapy in people with HIV (dated by TCRdb to about 2022). Sequencing of the TRB variable region was done with the immunoSEQ hsTCRB v3.0 assay at survey level resolution. In TCRdb, the immuneACCESS table is reduced to in-frame sequences with V and J assigned. These tables do not hold every clone; where another copy was compared, an unresolved V gene accounts for under half, and the others remain unexplained. Recorded for this sample are roughly 14,000 clones; 75% to 85% of them occurred a single time. Roughly 7.2% of the sample goes to the ten largest clones. This sample comprised unsorted PBMCs, obtained 0.4 years after starting antiretroviral therapy. The receptors here all came from a young man with HIV.

This chain connects TRBV19 to TRBJ2-3, with D perhaps being TRBD1 or TRBD2 (5 bases each). Trimming removed 6 bases from V and 5 bases from J, with 18 bases in between. The CDR3 runs to 15 residues. The germline V gene has CDR1 LNHDA and CDR2 SQIVND (reference sequence). This CDR3 reads CASRKGRSSGDTQYF. The CDR3 DNA reads as TGTGCCAGTAGAAAGGGGAGATCCTCTGGAGATACGCAGTATTTT.

The chain recombines TRBV7-2 with TRBJ2-3, with a possible D match to TRBD2 (6 bases). The V and J ends lost 2 bases and 7 bases respectively, with 19 bases between them. Germline loops: CDR1 SGHTA, CDR2 FQGNSA. The CDR3 runs 16 residues. CDR3 region: CASSLRTIPAIHTQYF. Here the CDR3 DNA reads TGTGCCAGCAGCTTACGGACTATCCCGGCGATCCATACGCAGTATTTT.

The V and J genes are TRBV7-3 and TRBJ1-2; perhaps TRBD1 as D (5 bases). The CDR3 covers 15 residues. Deletions cut 5 bases from V and 5 bases from J, with 18 bases between. The V gene's germline CDR1 is SGHTA and CDR2 FQGTGA. The CDR3 DNA reads as TGTGCCAGCAGCCCTGGACCTGGGGGGGGGTATGGCTACACCTTC. This translates into CASSPGPGGGYGYTF.

The chain carries TRBV28 and TRBJ2-7; 7 nucleotides agree with TRBD2. V was clipped by 5 bases and J by 5 bases; unmatched bases: 6. The CDR3 extends over 13 amino acids. Germline V gives CDR1 MDHEN, CDR2 SYDVKM. CDR3 amino acids: CASSAAGSDEQYF. The DNA for the CDR3 is TGTGCCAGCAGTGCAGCGGGAAGCGACGAGCAGTACTTC.

The rearrangement uses TRBV5-6 and TRBJ1-1; maybe TRBD1 (6 bases). Trimming removed 4 bases at V and 8 bases at J, with 9 bases between. Germline CDR1 is SGHDT and CDR2 is YYEEEE. The CDR3 spans 11 residues. The CDR3 DNA reads as TGTGCCAGCAGCGCCGGGACAGAAGCTTTCTTT. This sequence encodes CASSAGTEAFF.

The chain carries TRBV28 and TRBJ2-3, with D perhaps matching TRBD1 or TRBD2 (5 bases each). With 11 bases removed from V and 5 bases from J, the gap between germline ends came to 17 bases. The CDR3 extends over 13 amino acids. Germline V lookup: CDR1 MDHEN, CDR2 SYDVKM. The CDR3 reads CAGGRVGGDTQYF. The CDR3 DNA is TGTGCCGGCGGGCGGGTTGGGGGAGATACGCAGTATTTT.

Only one count was recorded for this clone. DNA of the CDR3: TGTGCCAGTAAGCAGGGGTTGGACACAGATACGCAGTATTTT. Translated: CASKQGLDTDTQYF. The chain uses TRBV19 and TRBJ2-3, with a tentative D call TRBD1 (6 bases). This CDR3 is built from 14 residues. The V end was cut by 7 bases, the J end by 2 bases, with 13 bases between. CDR1 LNHDA and CDR2 SQIVND come from the germline V gene (reference sequence).

The chain recombines TRBV9 with TRBJ1-3; a weak D match, TRBD1 (6 bases). V was cut by 4 bases and J by 0 bases, with 11 bases left in between. The CDR3 spans 15 residues. In germline, CDR1 is SGDLS, CDR2 YYNGEE. CDR3: CASSSRGLSGNTIYF. CDR3 DNA: TGTGCCAGCAGCAGTCGGGGGCTCTCTGGAAACACCATATATTTT.

This clone was seen only once. A read error may produce the germline difference seen at one junction end. The V gene is TRBV7-2, the J gene TRBJ2-7; 13 bases line up with TRBD2. Germline CDR1 is SGHTA and CDR2 is FQGNSA. This CDR3 region has 17 residues. CDR3 coding DNA: TGTGCCAGCAGCTTAGCTACTAGCGGGAGGGCCTCCGACGAGCAGTACTTC. This gives the protein CASSLATSGRASDEQYF. Full variable domain (remainder filled in from reference TRBV7-2 and TRBJ2-7): GAGVSQSPSNKVTEKGKDVELRCDPISGHTALYWYRQSLGQGLEFLIYFQGNSAPDKSGLPSDRFSAERTGGSVSTLTIQRTQQEDSAVYLCASSLATSGRASDEQYFGPGTRLTVT.

The gene calls are TRBV6-6 and TRBJ2-2; 9 bases are shared with TRBD1. Germline V gene sequence: CDR1 MNHNY, CDR2 SVGAGI (reference sequence). The CDR3 extends over 16 amino acids. Trimming took 4 bases from V and 6 from J; bases not matched to a gene: 9. CDR3: CASSLLQGAGAGELFF. The CDR3 DNA is TGTGCCAGCAGTTTATTACAGGGGGCGGGGGCCGGGGAGCTGTTTTTT.

This clone was recorded a few times. This chain joins TRBV11-3 and TRBJ1-6; TRBD1 is a possible D gene (5 bases). In germline, CDR1 is SGHNT, CDR2 YENEEA. There are 13 residues in the CDR3. Trimming shortened V by 2 bases and J by 12 bases, and 11 bases separated the two germline ends. The CDR3 DNA follows: TGTGCCAGCAGCTTACACCAGGGTCAACCCCTCCACTTT. It specifies CASSLHQGQPLHF. The full variable domain, completed using reference TRBV11-3 and TRBJ1-6, is EAGVVQSPRYKIIEKKQPVAFWCNPISGHNTLYWYLQNLGQGPELLIRYENEEAVDDSQLPKDRFSAERLKGVDSTLKIQPAELGDSAVYLCASSLHQGQPLHFGNGTRLTVT.

This chain connects TRBV9 to TRBJ2-2, with D perhaps TRBD1 (6 bases). V was shortened by 7 bases and J by 2 bases, with 12 bases between the two germline ends. Per the germline V gene, CDR1 is SGDLS and CDR2 is YYNGEE. There are 14 residues in the CDR3. In DNA form, the CDR3 reads TGTGCCAGCCGACCGGGACAAAACACCGGGGAGCTGTTTTTT. This translates into CASRPGQNTGELFF.

This clone was detected only once. The chain uses TRBV7-2 and TRBJ1-6; D perhaps matches TRBD1 (5 bases). V lost 7 bases, J lost 7 bases, and 17 bases lay in between. CDR1 SGHTA and CDR2 FQGNSA come from the germline V gene. This CDR3 region has 15 residues. CDR3 nucleotide sequence: TGTGCCAGCAATAGGGGAGGACTGCAAAATTCACCCCTCCACTTT. Residues: CASNRGGLQNSPLHF.

V gene TRBV4-1 combines with J gene TRBJ2-3; unclear D gene. V lost 0 bases, J lost 0 bases, and 7 bases lay in between. This CDR3 contains 15 residues. CDR1 and CDR2 from the germline V gene are MGHRA and YSYEKL. The CDR3 bases are TGCGCCAGCAGCCAAGATCTTATTAGCACAGATACGCAGTATTTT. Translated: CASSQDLISTDTQYF.

V gene TRBV5-1 combines with J gene TRBJ1-1; D unresolved. Trimming pared 0 bases from V and 7 bases from J, leaving 10 bases between. Germline CDR1 reads SGHRS; CDR2 reads YFSETQ. This CDR3 has 13 residues. CDR3 nucleotide sequence: TGCGCCAGCAGCTTGGAAGGGCTTCTTGAAGCTTTCTTT. Translating it yields CASSLEGLLEAFF.

This sequence joins TRBV6-6 and TRBJ2-7; either TRBD1 or TRBD2 may supply D (6 bases each). The CDR3 has 14 amino acids. V lost 5 bases, J lost 3 bases, and 14 bases lay in between. Germline V gene sequence: CDR1 MNHNY, CDR2 SVGAGI (reference sequence). The CDR3 loop is CASSEGGLYYEQYF. DNA for the CDR3: TGTGCCAGCAGTGAGGGGGGACTCTACTACGAGCAGTACTTC.

The chain carries TRBV19 and TRBJ1-2; possibly TRBD1 for D (6 bases). CDR3 length equals 14 residues. The V end was cut by 6 bases, the J end by 2 bases, with 13 bases between. Germline lookup yields CDR1 LNHDA and CDR2 SQIVND (reference sequence). CDR3 DNA sequence: TGTGCCAGTAGCTTCTTGGGGGCGAACTATGGCTACACCTTC. Translating it yields CASSFLGANYGYTF.